The T cell receptor (beta chain) under discussion was sequenced for a study of blood T cell repertoires in COVID-19. Across the whole study: Samples of COVID-19 (acute and convalescent) were obtained from the United States, Italy and Spain.

The CDR3 covers 17 residues. Trimming took off 4 bases at V and 6 bases at J, with 23 bases between the two ends. Germline assignment: CDR1 SGHTS and CDR2 YDEGEE. The assay was immunoSEQ multiplex PCR, and TCRdb's table has in-frame clones only and misses some. The sample records 65,000 to 85,000 clones, more than 60% being singletons. Sequencing used peripheral blood. This chain connects TRBV5-8 to TRBJ2-1; TRBD1 is a possible D gene (6 bases). The clonotype comes from a human donor in a cohort sampled during active COVID-19. CDR3 region: CASSPKGHRVIRNEQFF. CDR3 sequence (DNA): TGTGCCAGCAGCCCGAAGGGCCACAGGGTTATACGCAATGAGCAGTTCTTC.